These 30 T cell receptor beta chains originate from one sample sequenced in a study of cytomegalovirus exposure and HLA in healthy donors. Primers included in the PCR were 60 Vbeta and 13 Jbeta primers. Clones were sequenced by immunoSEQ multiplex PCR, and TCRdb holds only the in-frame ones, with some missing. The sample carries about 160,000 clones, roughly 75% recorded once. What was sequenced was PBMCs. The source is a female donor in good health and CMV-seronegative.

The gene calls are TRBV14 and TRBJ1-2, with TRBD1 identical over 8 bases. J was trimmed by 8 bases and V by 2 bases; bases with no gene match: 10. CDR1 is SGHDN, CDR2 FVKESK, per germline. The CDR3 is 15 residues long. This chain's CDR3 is CASSQYRGSFSGYTF. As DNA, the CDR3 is TGTGCCAGCAGCCAATACAGGGGGTCGTTCTCCGGCTACACCTTC.

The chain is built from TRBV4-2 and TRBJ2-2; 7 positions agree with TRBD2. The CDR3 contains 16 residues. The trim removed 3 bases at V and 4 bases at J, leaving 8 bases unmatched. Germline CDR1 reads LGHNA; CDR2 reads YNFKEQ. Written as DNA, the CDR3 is TGTGCCAGCAGCCAGACGGCGGGACTAACCACCGGGGAGCTGTTTTTT. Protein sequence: CASSQTAGLTTGELFF.

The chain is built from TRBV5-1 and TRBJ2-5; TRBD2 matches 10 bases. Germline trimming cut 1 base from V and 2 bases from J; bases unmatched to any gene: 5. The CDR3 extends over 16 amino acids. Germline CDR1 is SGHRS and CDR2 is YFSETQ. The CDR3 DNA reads TGCGCCAGCAGCTTGTCCGCTAGCGGGGGACAAGAGACCCAGTACTTC. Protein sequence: CASSLSASGGQETQYF.

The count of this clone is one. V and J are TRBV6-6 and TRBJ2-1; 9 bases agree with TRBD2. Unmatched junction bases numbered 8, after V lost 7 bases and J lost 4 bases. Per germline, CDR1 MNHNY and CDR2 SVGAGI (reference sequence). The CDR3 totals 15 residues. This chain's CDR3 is CASTLIAGVYNEQFF. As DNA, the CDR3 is TGTGCCAGCACCCTTATAGCGGGAGTTTACAATGAGCAGTTCTTC.

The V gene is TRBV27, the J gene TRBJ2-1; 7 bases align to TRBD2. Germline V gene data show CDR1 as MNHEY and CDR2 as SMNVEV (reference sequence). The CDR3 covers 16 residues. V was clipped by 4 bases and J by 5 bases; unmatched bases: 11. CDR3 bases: TGTGCCAGCAGTTCGGGATGGGGGGGTGGCCACAATGAGCAGTTCTTC. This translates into CASSSGWGGGHNEQFF.

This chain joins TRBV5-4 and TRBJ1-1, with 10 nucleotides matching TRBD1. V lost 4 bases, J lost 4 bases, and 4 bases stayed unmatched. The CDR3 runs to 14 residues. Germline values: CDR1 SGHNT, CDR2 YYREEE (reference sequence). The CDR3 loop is CASSPRDRGTEAFF. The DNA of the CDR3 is TGTGCCAGCAGCCCCCGGGACAGGGGCACTGAAGCTTTCTTT.

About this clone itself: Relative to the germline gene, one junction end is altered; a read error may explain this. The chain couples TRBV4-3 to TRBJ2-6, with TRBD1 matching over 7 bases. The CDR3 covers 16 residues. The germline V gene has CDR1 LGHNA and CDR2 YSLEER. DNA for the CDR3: TGCGCCAGCAGCCTTTACAGGGGCTCTGGGGCCAACGGCCTGACTTTC. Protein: CASSLYRGSGANGLTF.

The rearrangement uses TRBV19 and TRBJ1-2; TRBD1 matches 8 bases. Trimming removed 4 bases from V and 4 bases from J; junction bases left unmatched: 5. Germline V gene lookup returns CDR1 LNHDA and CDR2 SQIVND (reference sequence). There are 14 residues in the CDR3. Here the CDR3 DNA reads TGTGCCAGTAGTACCCGACAGGGGAGCTATGGCTACACCTTC. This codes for CASSTRQGSYGYTF. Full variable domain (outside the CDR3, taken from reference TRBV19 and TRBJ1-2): DGGITQSPKYLFRKEGQNVTLSCEQNLNHDAMYWYRQDPGQGLRLIYYSQIVNDFQKGDIAEGYSVSREKKESFPLTVTSAQKNPTAFYLCASSTRQGSYGYTFGSGTRLTVV.

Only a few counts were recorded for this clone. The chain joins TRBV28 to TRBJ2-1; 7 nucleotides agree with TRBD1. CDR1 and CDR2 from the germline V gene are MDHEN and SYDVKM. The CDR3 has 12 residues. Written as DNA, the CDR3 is TGTGCAGGGGGCGGCATTGGGAATGAGCAGTTCTTC. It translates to CAGGGIGNEQFF.

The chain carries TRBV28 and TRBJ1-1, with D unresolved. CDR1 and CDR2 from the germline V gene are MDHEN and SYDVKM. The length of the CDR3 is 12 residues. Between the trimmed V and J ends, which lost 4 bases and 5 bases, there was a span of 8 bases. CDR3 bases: TGTGCCAGCAGTTCCCCGGTAACTGAAGCTTTCTTT. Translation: CASSSPVTEAFF.

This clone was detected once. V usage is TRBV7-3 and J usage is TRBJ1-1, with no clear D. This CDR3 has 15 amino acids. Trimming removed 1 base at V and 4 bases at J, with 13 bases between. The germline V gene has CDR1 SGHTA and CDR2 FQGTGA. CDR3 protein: CASSLIPGRGTEAFF. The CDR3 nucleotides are TGTGCCAGCAGCTTAATTCCGGGCCGGGGCACTGAAGCTTTCTTT.

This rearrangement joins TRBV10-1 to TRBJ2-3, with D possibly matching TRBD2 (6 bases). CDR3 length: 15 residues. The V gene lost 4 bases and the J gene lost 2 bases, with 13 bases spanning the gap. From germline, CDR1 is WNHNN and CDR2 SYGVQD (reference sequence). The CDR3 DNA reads TGCGCCAGCAGTGCTGGCGGGACCGCCACAGATACGCAGTATTTT. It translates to CASSAGGTATDTQYF.

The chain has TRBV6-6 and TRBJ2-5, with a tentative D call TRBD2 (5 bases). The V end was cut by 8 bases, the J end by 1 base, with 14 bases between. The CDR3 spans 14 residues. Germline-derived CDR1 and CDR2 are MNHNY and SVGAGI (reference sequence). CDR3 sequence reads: CASHLSGFQETQYF. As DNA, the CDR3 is TGTGCCAGCCATCTTTCGGGATTCCAAGAGACCCAGTACTTC.

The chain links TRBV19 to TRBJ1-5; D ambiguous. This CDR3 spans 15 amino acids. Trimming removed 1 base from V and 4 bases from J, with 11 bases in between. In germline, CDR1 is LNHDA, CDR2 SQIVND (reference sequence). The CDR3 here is CASSIAARNNQPQHF. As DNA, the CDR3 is TGTGCCAGTAGTATAGCAGCCAGGAATAATCAGCCCCAGCATTTT. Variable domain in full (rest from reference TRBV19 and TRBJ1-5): DGGITQSPKYLFRKEGQNVTLSCEQNLNHDAMYWYRQDPGQGLRLIYYSQIVNDFQKGDIAEGYSVSREKKESFPLTVTSAQKNPTAFYLCASSIAARNNQPQHFGDGTRLSIL.

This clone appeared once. The CDR3: CATQSPNRKEGEAFF. The CDR3 bases are TGTGCCACACAATCCCCTAACAGGAAGGAGGGTGAGGCTTTCTTT. The rearrangement uses TRBV10-3 and TRBJ1-1; possible D gene TRBD1, 5 bases. The CDR3 runs 15 residues. Per the germline V gene, CDR1 is ENHRY and CDR2 is SYGVKD. Trimming removed 10 bases at V and 11 bases at J, with 29 bases between.

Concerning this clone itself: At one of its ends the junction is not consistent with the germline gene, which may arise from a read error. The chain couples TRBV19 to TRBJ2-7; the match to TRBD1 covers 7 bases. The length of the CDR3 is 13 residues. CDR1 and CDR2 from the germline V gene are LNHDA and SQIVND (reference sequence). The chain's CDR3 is CASSRQGRYEQYF. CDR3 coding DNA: TGTGCCAGCAGTAGACAGGGACGGTACGAGCAGTACTTC. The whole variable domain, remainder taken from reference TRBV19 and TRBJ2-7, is DGGITQSPKYLFRKEGQNVTLSCEQNLNHDAMYWYRQDPGQGLRLIYYSQIVNDFQKGDIAEGYSVSREKKESFPLTVTSAQKNPTAFYLCASSRQGRYEQYFGPGTRLTVT.

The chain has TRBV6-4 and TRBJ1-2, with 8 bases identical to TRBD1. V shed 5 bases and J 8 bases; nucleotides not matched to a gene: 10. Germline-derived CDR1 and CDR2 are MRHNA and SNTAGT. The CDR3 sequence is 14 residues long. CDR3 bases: TGTGCCAGCAGTCCGTACAAACAGGGGGGAGGCTACACCTTC. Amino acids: CASSPYKQGGGYTF.

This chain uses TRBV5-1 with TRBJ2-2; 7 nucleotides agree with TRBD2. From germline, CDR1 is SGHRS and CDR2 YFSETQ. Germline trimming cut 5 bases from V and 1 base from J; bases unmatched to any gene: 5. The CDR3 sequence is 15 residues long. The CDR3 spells CASRTSYQNTGELFF. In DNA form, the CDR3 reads TGCGCCAGCAGGACTAGCTATCAGAACACCGGGGAGCTGTTTTTT.

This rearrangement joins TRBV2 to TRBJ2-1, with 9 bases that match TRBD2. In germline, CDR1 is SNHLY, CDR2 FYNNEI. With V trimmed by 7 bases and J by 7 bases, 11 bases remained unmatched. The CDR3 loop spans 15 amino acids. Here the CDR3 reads CASNLAGGPRNEQFF. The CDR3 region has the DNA TGTGCCAGCAATCTGGCGGGAGGGCCACGAAATGAGCAGTTCTTC.

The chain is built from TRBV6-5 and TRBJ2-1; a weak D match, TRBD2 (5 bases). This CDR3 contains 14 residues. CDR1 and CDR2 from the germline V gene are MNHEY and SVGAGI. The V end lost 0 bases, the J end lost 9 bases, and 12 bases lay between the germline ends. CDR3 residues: CASSYSLTSTEQFF. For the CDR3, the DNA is TGTGCCAGCAGTTACTCCCTTACTAGTACTGAGCAGTTCTTC.

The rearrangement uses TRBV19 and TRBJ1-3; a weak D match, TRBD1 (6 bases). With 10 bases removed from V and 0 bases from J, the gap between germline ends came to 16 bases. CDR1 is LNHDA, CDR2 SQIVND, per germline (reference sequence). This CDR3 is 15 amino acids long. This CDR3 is CATRDILSSGNTIYF. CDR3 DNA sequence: TGTGCCACCCGGGACATCCTTTCCTCTGGAAACACCATATATTTT.

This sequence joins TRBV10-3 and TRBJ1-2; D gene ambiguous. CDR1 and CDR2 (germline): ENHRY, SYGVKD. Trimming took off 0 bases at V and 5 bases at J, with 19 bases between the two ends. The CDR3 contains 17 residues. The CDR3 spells CAISESHSASGLYGYTF. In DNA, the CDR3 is TGTGCCATCAGTGAGTCCCATTCAGCATCGGGATTGTATGGCTACACCTTC.

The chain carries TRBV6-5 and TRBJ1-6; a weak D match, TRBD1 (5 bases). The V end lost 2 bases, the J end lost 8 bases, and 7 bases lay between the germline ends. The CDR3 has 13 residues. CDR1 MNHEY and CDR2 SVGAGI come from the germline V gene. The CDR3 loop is CASSYKTDSPLHF. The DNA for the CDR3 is TGTGCCAGCAGTTACAAGACAGATTCACCCCTCCACTTT.

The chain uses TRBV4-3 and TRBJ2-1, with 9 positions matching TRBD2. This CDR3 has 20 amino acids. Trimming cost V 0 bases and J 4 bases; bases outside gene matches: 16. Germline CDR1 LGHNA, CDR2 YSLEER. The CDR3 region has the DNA TGCGCCAGCAGCCAAGATTCTCATGGACTAGCGAGCGGACTTTACAATGAGCAGTTCTTC. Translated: CASSQDSHGLASGLYNEQFF.

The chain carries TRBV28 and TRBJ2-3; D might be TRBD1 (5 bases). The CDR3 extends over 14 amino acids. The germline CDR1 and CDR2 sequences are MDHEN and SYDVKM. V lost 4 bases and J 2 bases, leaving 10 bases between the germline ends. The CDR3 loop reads CASSWGSLTDTQYF. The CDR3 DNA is TGTGCCAGCAGTTGGGGCAGTCTCACAGATACGCAGTATTTT. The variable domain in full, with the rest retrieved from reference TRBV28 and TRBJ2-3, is DVKVTQSSRYLVKRTGEKVFLECVQDMDHENMFWYRQDPGLGLRLIYFSYDVKMKEKGDIPEGYSVSREKKERFSLILESASTNQTSMYLCASSWGSLTDTQYFGPGTRLTVL.

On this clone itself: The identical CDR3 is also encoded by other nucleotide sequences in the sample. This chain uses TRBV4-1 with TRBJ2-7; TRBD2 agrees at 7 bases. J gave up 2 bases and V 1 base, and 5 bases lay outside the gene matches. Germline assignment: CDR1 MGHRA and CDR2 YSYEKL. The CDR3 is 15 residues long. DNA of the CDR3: TGCGCCAGCAGCCAAGTAGCTAGCGGTACCTACGAGCAGTACTTC. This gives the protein CASSQVASGTYEQYF.

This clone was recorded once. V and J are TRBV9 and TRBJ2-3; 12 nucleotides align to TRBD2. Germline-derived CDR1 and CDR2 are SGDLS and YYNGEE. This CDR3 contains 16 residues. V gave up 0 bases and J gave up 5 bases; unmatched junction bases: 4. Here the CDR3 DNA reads TGTGCCAGCAGCGTAGGTCTAGCGGGGGGGATAGATACGCAGTATTTT. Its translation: CASSVGLAGGIDTQYF.

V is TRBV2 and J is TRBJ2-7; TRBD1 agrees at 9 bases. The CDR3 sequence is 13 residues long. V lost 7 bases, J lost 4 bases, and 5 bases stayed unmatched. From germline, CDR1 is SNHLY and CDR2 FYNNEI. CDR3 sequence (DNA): TGTGCCAGCAAGTTGGGACAGGGTTACGAGCAGTACTTC. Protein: CASKLGQGYEQYF.

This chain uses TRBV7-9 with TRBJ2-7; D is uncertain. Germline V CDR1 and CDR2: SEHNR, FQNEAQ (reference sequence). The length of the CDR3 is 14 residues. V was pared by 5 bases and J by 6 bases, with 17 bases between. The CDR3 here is CASSHPAVVGEQYF. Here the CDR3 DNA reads TGTGCCAGCAGCCACCCCGCGGTAGTAGGCGAGCAGTACTTC.

CDR3 amino acids: CASSQRGANYGYTF. DNA of the CDR3: TGCGCCAGCAGCCAGCGGGGGGCTAACTATGGCTACACCTTC. The J gene is TRBJ1-2, the V gene TRBV4-3; a weak D match, TRBD1 (5 bases). Trimming left V 3 bases short and J 0 bases short, with 8 bases between. Germline CDR1 reads LGHNA; CDR2 reads YSLEER. The CDR3 has 14 amino acids.